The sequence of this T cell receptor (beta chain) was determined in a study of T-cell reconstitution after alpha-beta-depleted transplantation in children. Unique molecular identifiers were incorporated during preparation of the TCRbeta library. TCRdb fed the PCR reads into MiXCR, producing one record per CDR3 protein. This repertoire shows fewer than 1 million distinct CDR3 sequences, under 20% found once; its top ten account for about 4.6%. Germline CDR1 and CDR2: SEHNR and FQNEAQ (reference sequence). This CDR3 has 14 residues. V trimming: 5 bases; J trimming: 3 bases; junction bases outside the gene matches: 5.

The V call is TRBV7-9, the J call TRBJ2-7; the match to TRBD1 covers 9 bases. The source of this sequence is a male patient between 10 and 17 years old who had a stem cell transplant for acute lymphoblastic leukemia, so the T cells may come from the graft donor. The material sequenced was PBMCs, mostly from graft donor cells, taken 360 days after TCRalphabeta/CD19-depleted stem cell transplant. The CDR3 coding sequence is TGTGCCAGCAGCAACCGGGACAGGGACTACGAGCAGTACTTC. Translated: CASSNRDRDYEQYF.